This T cell receptor beta chain is drawn from a study of human T cells and chemical hapten exposure. Study-wide results and limits: Patch test score rose with PT1 expanded TCRs, significant at 8, 16, 32, not 4.

The germline V gene has CDR1 ENHRY and CDR2 SYGVKD. V was pared by 0 bases and J by 5 bases, with 7 bases between. The CDR3 length is 13 residues. One entry per CDR3 protein results from TCRdb running MiXCR on the RACE reads. The profile covers some 300,000 distinct CDR3 sequences, with around 5.5% appearing a single time and less than 9% taken by the ten largest. Concerning this clonotype: Its cognate antigen is unknown.

As for time point: pre-sensitization, week 0. Treatment noted: therapeutic diphenylcyclopropenone sensitization with weekly scalp DPC. Sequencing was performed on whole blood, taken in connection with sensitization to the hapten diphenylcyclopropenone (DPC). V usage is TRBV10-3 and J usage is TRBJ1-2; no firm D call. This clonotype was sampled from a young woman with alopecia areata. Some clones in this sample may be carry-over from other donors' samples. CDR3 amino acids: CAISESLLYGYTF. CDR3 nucleotides: TGTGCCATCAGTGAGTCGTTACTATATGGCTACACCTTC.